These T cell receptor beta chains were read from a single sample in a study of technical replicates of blood from a handful of donors. Sequencing used immunoSEQ multiplex PCR; TCRdb keeps in-frame clones, though not all of them. The table lists approximately 52,000 clones, 80% to 95% of them singletons. The sequencing input was PBMCs. The origin of the receptors is a human donor in good health. Some clones in this sample may be carry-over from other donors' samples. Each CDR3 is given with its conserved first and last residue. Each record gives: D gene, clone size, CDR3 length, J gene, V gene, CDR3 DNA, CDR3 protein. D genes are given only for firm matches. The size field is filled for only some rows; it gives once, few, many or a size class.

d_gene: TRBD1; abundance: .; len: 16; j_gene: TRBJ1-6; v_gene: TRBV10-3; CDR3nt: TGTGCCATCAGCCGAGGTCTGGGACAGGGAGGTTCACCCCTCCACTTT; CDR3aa: CAISRGLGQGGSPLHF
d_gene: TRBD2; abundance: .; len: 16; j_gene: TRBJ2-1; v_gene: TRBV6-5; CDR3nt: TGTGCCAGCAGCTACGATGGACTAGCGGGTTACAATGAGCAGTTCTTC; CDR3aa: CASSYDGLAGYNEQFF
d_gene: .; abundance: .; len: 15; j_gene: TRBJ1-2; v_gene: TRBV4-3; CDR3nt: TGCGCCAGCAGCCAACCCGGCGCGGTGGCCTATGGCTACACCTTC; CDR3aa: CASSQPGAVAYGYTF
d_gene: .; abundance: .; len: 14; j_gene: TRBJ2-3; v_gene: TRBV4-2; CDR3nt: TGTGCCAGCAGCCAAGGACTAGAGGCAGATACGCAGTATTTT; CDR3aa: CASSQGLEADTQYF
d_gene: TRBD2; abundance: .; len: 16; j_gene: TRBJ2-7; v_gene: TRBV7-9; CDR3nt: TGTGCCAGCAGCTCCGCGGGAGGGGTCAATCCCTACGAGCAGTACTTC; CDR3aa: CASSSAGGVNPYEQYF
d_gene: .; abundance: .; len: 16; j_gene: TRBJ1-4; v_gene: TRBV15; CDR3nt: TGTGCCACCAGCAGAGGGGGGGATTCAACTAATGAAAAACTGTTTTTT; CDR3aa: CATSRGGDSTNEKLFF
d_gene: .; abundance: .; len: 13; j_gene: TRBJ2-7; v_gene: TRBV7-2; CDR3nt: TGTGCCAGCAGCTTCTCGGTGGGGGGCGAGCAGTACTTC; CDR3aa: CASSFSVGGEQYF
d_gene: TRBD2; abundance: .; len: 18; j_gene: TRBJ2-2; v_gene: TRBV9; CDR3nt: TGTGCCAGCAGTGCGCCGCACTTAGCGGGAGTTAACACCGGGGAGCTGTTTTTT; CDR3aa: CASSAPHLAGVNTGELFF
d_gene: TRBD2; abundance: .; len: 14; j_gene: TRBJ2-2; v_gene: TRBV6-4; CDR3nt: TGTGCCACTAGACTAGCGGGAGAGACCGGGGAGCTGTTTTTT; CDR3aa: CATRLAGETGELFF
d_gene: TRBD1; abundance: .; len: 16; j_gene: TRBJ2-7; v_gene: TRBV7-9; CDR3nt: TGTGCCAGCAGCTTAGACGGGACAGGTTTTGACTACGAGCAGTACTTC; CDR3aa: CASSLDGTGFDYEQYF
d_gene: TRBD1; abundance: once; len: 18; j_gene: TRBJ1-6; v_gene: TRBV7-9; CDR3nt: TGTGCCAGCAGCTTAGGGGCCGGGACAGGGGGGGATTATTCACCCCTCCACTTT; CDR3aa: CASSLGAGTGGDYSPLHF
d_gene: TRBD2; abundance: .; len: 15; j_gene: TRBJ2-5; v_gene: TRBV7-9; CDR3nt: TGTGCCAGCAGCTTACGCGGGAGGGGCAGCGAGACCCAGTACTTC; CDR3aa: CASSLRGRGSETQYF
d_gene: .; abundance: .; len: 15; j_gene: TRBJ2-3; v_gene: TRBV7-2; CDR3nt: TGTGCCAGCAGCTTAGGAACAGGCGAGACAGATACGCAGTATTTT; CDR3aa: CASSLGTGETDTQYF
d_gene: TRBD2; abundance: .; len: 16; j_gene: TRBJ2-5; v_gene: TRBV7-3; CDR3nt: TGTGCCAGCAGCCCATTGGGACTAGCGGGGCAAGAGACCCAGTACTTC; CDR3aa: CASSPLGLAGQETQYF
d_gene: .; abundance: .; len: 21; j_gene: TRBJ2-3; v_gene: TRBV9; CDR3nt: TGTGCCAGCAGCTCCCCGGAGGCGGGTTTTAGCGGAAAGGTTAGGACAGATACGCAGTATTTT; CDR3aa: CASSSPEAGFSGKVRTDTQYF
d_gene: .; abundance: .; len: 14; j_gene: TRBJ1-1; v_gene: TRBV28; CDR3nt: TGTGCCAGCAGACCCGGGGGGGTCAACACTGAAGCTTTCTTT; CDR3aa: CASRPGGVNTEAFF
d_gene: TRBD1; abundance: .; len: 13; j_gene: TRBJ1-2; v_gene: TRBV9; CDR3nt: TGTGCCAGCAGCGGACGGACAGGGGTCGGCTACACCTTC; CDR3aa: CASSGRTGVGYTF
d_gene: TRBD1; abundance: .; len: 18; j_gene: TRBJ2-5; v_gene: TRBV5-1; CDR3nt: TGCGCCAGCAGCCGTTCCGGACAGGGGAAGACGTACCAAGAGACCCAGTACTTC; CDR3aa: CASSRSGQGKTYQETQYF
d_gene: TRBD2; abundance: .; len: 12; j_gene: TRBJ2-7; v_gene: TRBV5-6; CDR3nt: TGTGCCAGCAGCCGACTAGCGGTCGAGCAGTACTTC; CDR3aa: CASSRLAVEQYF
d_gene: TRBD1; abundance: .; len: 17; j_gene: TRBJ1-2; v_gene: TRBV7-9; CDR3nt: TGTGCCAGCAGCTTAGATGAAGGGGGCGTTTCTAACTATGGCTACACCTTC; CDR3aa: CASSLDEGGVSNYGYTF
d_gene: TRBD2; abundance: .; len: 20; j_gene: TRBJ2-1; v_gene: TRBV4-3; CDR3nt: TGCGCCAGCAGCCACAGAGAGTCTAGCGGGAGGTTCTACTCCTACAATGAGCAGTTCTTC; CDR3aa: CASSHRESSGRFYSYNEQFF
d_gene: TRBD2; abundance: .; len: 16; j_gene: TRBJ2-1; v_gene: TRBV29-1; CDR3nt: TGCAGCGTCGCCGAGGGGGGACTAGCGGAAAGAAATGAGCAGTTCTTC; CDR3aa: CSVAEGGLAERNEQFF
d_gene: .; abundance: .; len: 15; j_gene: TRBJ1-3; v_gene: TRBV4-3; CDR3nt: TGCGCCAGCAGCCAAGAATTGCGCTCTGGAAACACCATATATTTT; CDR3aa: CASSQELRSGNTIYF
d_gene: TRBD2; abundance: .; len: 18; j_gene: TRBJ2-1; v_gene: TRBV7-9; CDR3nt: TGTGCCAGCAGCTTAATGAGGGCTGGGGCGGGGGGTTACAATGAGCAGTTCTTC; CDR3aa: CASSLMRAGAGGYNEQFF
d_gene: .; abundance: few; len: 15; j_gene: TRBJ1-2; v_gene: TRBV7-2; CDR3nt: TGTGCCAGCAGCTTCAGGGCCATGGGGGGGAGTGGCTACACCTTC; CDR3aa: CASSFRAMGGSGYTF
d_gene: TRBD1; abundance: .; len: 15; j_gene: TRBJ1-1; v_gene: TRBV6-5; CDR3nt: TGTGCCAGCAGTTACGGGACAGGGTTAAACACTGAAGCTTTCTTT; CDR3aa: CASSYGTGLNTEAFF